This T cell receptor beta chain was profiled in a study of CD8 T cells in ankylosing spondylitis. General study points: A TCR beta motif of under ten highly homologous variants appeared characteristic of ankylosing spondylitis blood.

The CDR3 loop spans 15 amino acids. This clonotype was seen a single time. The antigen is not known. At one of its ends the junction is not consistent with the germline gene, which may arise from a read error. Libraries of TCR beta came from quantitative 5'-RACE with molecular barcodes. TCRdb processed the 5' RACE reads anew with MiXCR; each CDR3 protein has one entry. Counted here are approximately 140,000 distinct CDR3 sequences, roughly 44% occurring once; the ten biggest clones make up 13% to 15%. This TCR was recovered from a male donor with ankylosing spondylitis. This rearrangement joins TRBV12-3 or TRBV12-4 to TRBJ2-7, with D uncertain. The sample was synovial fluid, either unsorted or a sorted T cell fraction (not recorded which). CDR3 DNA: TGTGCCAGCAGTTTTAATATCTATATCTCCTACGAGCTGTACTTC. It specifies CASSFNIYISYELYF.